This paragraph covers one T cell receptor beta chain sequence. The target antigen is unknown. This entry belongs to a study of graft-versus-host responses after intestinal transplantation. The CDR3 has 16 residues. CDR1 is MDHEN and CDR2 is SYDVKM in the germline V gene. With V trimmed by 5 bases and J by 3 bases, 7 bases remained unmatched. Produced via immunoSEQ multiplex PCR; TCRdb's table is partial and in-frame only. The sample lists about 88,000 clones; more than 85% were seen once. V gene TRBV28 combines with J gene TRBJ1-6, with 7 bases identical to TRBD1. The sequencing here drew on unstimulated CD4+ T cells sorted from spleen or lymph node cells, taken before transplant. The sequence was obtained from a human donor who was the organ donor for an intestinal transplant. The CDR3 region has the DNA TGTGCCAGCAGTCGTTCAGACAGGGTCTATAATTCACCCCTCCACTTT. Translated, it gives CASSRSDRVYNSPLHF. The full variable domain, in which reference TRBV28 and TRBJ1-6 provide the parts outside the CDR3, is DVKVTQSSRYLVKRTGEKVFLECVQDMDHENMFWYRQDPGLGLRLIYFSYDVKMKEKGDIPEGYSVSREKKERFSLILESASTNQTSMYLCASSRSDRVYNSPLHFGNGTRLTVT.